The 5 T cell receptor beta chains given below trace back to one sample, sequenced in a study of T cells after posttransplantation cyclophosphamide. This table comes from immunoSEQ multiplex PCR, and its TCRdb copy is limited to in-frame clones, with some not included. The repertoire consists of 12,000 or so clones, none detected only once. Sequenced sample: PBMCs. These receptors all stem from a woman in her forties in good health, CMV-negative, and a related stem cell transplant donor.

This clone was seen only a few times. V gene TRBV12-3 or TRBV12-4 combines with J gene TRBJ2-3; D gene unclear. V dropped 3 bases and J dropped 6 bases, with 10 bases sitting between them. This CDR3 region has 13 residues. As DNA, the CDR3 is TGTGCCAGCAGTTTGCTACGGCGGGATACGCAGTATTTT. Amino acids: CASSLLRRDTQYF.

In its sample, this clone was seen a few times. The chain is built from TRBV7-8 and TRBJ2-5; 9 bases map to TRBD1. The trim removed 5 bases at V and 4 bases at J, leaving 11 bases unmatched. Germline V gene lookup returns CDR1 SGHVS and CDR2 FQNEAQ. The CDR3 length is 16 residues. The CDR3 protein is CASSPREQGARETQYF. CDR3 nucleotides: TGTGCCAGCAGCCCCAGAGAACAGGGGGCTCGAGAGACCCAGTACTTC. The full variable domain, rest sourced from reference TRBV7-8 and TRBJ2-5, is GAGVSQSPRYKVAKRGQDVALRCDPISGHVSLFWYQQALGQGPEFLTYFQNEAQLDKSGLPSDRFFAERPEGSVSTLKIQRTQQEDSAVYLCASSPREQGARETQYFGPGTRLLVL.

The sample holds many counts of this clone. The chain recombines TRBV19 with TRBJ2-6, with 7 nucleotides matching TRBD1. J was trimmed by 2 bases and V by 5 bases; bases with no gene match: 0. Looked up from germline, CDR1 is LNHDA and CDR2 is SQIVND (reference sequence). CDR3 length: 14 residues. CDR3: CASSGQAGANVLTF. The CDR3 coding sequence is TGTGCCAGTAGTGGACAGGCTGGGGCCAACGTCCTGACTTTC.

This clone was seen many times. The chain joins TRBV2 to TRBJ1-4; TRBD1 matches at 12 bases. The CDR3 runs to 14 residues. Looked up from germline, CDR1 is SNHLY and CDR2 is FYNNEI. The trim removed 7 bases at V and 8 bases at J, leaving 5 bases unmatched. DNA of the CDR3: TGTGCCAGCACCACCGGGACAGGGGGCGAAAAACTGTTTTTT. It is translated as CASTTGTGGEKLFF.

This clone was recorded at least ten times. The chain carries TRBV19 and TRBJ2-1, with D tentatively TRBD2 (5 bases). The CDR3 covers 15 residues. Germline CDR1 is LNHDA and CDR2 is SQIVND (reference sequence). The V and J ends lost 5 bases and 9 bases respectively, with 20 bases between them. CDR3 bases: TGTGCCAGTAGTCCCGGACTCACTAAGATTGGTGAGCAGTTCTTC. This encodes CASSPGLTKIGEQFF.